The source of this T cell receptor (beta chain) is a study of T-cell memory formation after mild COVID-19. Study background: Across donors, TCR clusters were largely donor specific. Findings and limits, study-wide: Largely, contracting CD4+ clones fell within CM and EM, and contracting CD8+ clones within EMRA. The authors did not confirm SARS-CoV-2 specificity of second-wave clones peaking day 37. Clones contracting across day 15 to 85 had a balanced CD4/CD8 profile; later expanding clones leaned CD4+.

Each CDR3 protein gets one entry after TCRdb re-called the 5' RACE reads with MiXCR. The top ten hold around a fifth of the sample, which has 350,000 to 500,000 distinct CDR3 sequences, roughly 17% seen once. Of note for this clonotype: The antigen is undetermined.

The germline CDR1 and CDR2 sequences are MNHNY and SVGAGI (reference sequence). The CDR3 runs to 12 residues. Unmatched junction bases numbered 6, after V lost 6 bases and J lost 7 bases. V is TRBV6-6 and J is TRBJ2-7; TRBD1 matches at 7 bases. Sequenced input: PBMCs or a T cell subset sorted from them (not recorded which). The sequence was obtained from a man between 18 and 29 years old who had mild COVID-19 (a few samples of this study predate the infection). Cell type and time point are not known. The CDR3 coding sequence is TGTGCCAGCAGCCAGACAGGGTGGGAGCAGTACTTC. Its translation: CASSQTGWEQYF.